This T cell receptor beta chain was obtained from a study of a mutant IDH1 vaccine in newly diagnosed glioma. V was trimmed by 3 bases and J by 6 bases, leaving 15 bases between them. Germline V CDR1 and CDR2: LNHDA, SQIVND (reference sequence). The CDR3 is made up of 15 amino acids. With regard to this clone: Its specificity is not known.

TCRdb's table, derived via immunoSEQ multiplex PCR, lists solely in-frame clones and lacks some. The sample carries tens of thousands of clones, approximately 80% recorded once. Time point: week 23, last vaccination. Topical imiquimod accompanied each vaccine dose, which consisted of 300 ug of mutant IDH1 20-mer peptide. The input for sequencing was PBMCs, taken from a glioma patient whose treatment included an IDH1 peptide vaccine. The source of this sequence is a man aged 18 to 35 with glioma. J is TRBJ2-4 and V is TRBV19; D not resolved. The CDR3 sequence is CASSIGDSRRNIQYF. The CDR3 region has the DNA TGTGCCAGTAGTATTGGGGATAGTCGGAGAAACATTCAGTACTTC. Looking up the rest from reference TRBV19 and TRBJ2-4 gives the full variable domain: DGGITQSPKYLFRKEGQNVTLSCEQNLNHDAMYWYRQDPGQGLRLIYYSQIVNDFQKGDIAEGYSVSREKKESFPLTVTSAQKNPTAFYLCASSIGDSRRNIQYFGAGTRLSVL.